The clone carrying this T cell receptor beta chain was detected only once. Its target is not known. This sample was included in a study of OX40 agonist ivuxolimab in advanced cancers. Whole-study context: Patients were dosed with the agonistic anti-OX40 (CD134) antibody ivuxolimab. One hepatocellular carcinoma and a couple of cutaneous melanoma patients partially responded. Study findings and constraints: Blood T cells, both CD4+ and CD8+, expanded clonally by week 6 at 0.1 to 3.0 mg/kg.

Profiled with immunoSEQ multiplex PCR; TCRdb holds only in-frame clones, not every one. The data show 65,000 to 95,000 clones, with 92% seen just once and roughly 11% held by the top ten. Autoimmune disease history or systemic immunosuppression excluded patients. V was pared by 1 base and J by 7 bases, with 15 bases between. Per germline, CDR1 SGHKS and CDR2 YYEKEE (reference sequence). The CDR3 consists of 15 residues. The specimen comprised CD4+ or CD8+ T cells sorted from blood, sampled in a trial of the OX40 agonist ivuxolimab. The J gene is TRBJ1-5, the V gene TRBV5-5; no clear D gene. The clonotype comes from an adult with an advanced solid tumor such as melanoma, head and neck, liver or kidney cancer. CDR3 in DNA: TGTGCCAGCAGCTTGACGTGGGAAACAGACCAGCCCCAGCATTTT. This gives the protein CASSLTWETDQPQHF.